The table lists the clone carrying this T cell receptor (beta chain) with a count of one. Its antigen is not known. The sample is drawn from a study of T cell responses to AZD1222 COVID-19 vaccine. Sequencing used immunoSEQ multiplex PCR; TCRdb keeps in-frame clones, though not all of them. The data contain 90,000 or so clones, approximately 83% of them singletons. The junction had 9 bases not matched to a gene; V was cut back by 4 bases and J by 3 bases. This CDR3 spans 15 amino acids. The germline V gene encodes CDR1 MNHEY and CDR2 SMNVEV (reference sequence). Study conclusions and caveats: Clonal diversity may have been underestimated, and the donors were mostly white British, with more females than males.

The sequencing used peripheral blood, collected on day 0 of AZD1222 vaccination. The source of this sequence is an adult in good health. This rearrangement joins TRBV27 to TRBJ2-7; the match to TRBD1 covers 7 bases. CDR3 region: CASSSLSTGIYEQYF. The CDR3 DNA reads as TGTGCCAGCAGTTCACTCTCGACAGGGATCTACGAGCAGTACTTC.